This T cell receptor (beta chain) was obtained from a study of blood T cell repertoires in COVID-19. Across the whole study: COVID-19 samples, acute and convalescent, were from the United States, Italy and Spain. T cells, B-cell-depleted T cells, or PBMCs supplied cDNA or gDNA.

It was during active infection that Seattle patients were enrolled and then longitudinally followed. Authors' processing steps: Reference gene primer amplification yielded estimated nucleated cell counts. The repertoire was sequenced with immunoSEQ multiplex PCR; TCRdb's copy has only in-frame clones and lacks some. The D gene and trimming were derived from the DNA, and the V and J assignments and clone size from that table. Of 190,000 or so clones in the sample, 90% to 95% were seen once. The sequenced sample was peripheral blood. The receptor was derived from a man aged 25 to 40 with COVID-19, enrolled during active disease.

CDR3 in DNA: TGTGCCAGCAGCCAAGATAGGGCAGGGGGAGATGGCTACACCTTC. Its translation is CASSQDRAGGDGYTF. The chain couples TRBV3-1 (or the pseudogene TRBV3-2) to TRBJ1-2, with 7 positions matching TRBD1. Germline V gene data show CDR1 as LGHDT and CDR2 as YNNKEL (reference sequence). This CDR3 is built from 15 residues. With 0 bases clipped from V and 6 bases from J, the junction kept 7 bases outside the gene matches.